Listed below are T cell receptor beta chains from one sample, sequenced in a study of blood T cell repertoires in COVID-19. Profiled with immunoSEQ multiplex PCR; TCRdb holds only in-frame clones, not every one. The sample yields fewer than 200,000 clones, roughly 82% seen once. The sequenced sample consisted of PBMCs or T cells enriched from blood (not recorded which). These receptors all come from a woman aged 55-69 years with acute COVID-19. Each CDR3 is given with its conserved first and last residue. A D gene is named only where the DNA matches it firmly. Part of the rows lack a size; the others show once, few, many or a class for expanded clones.

TRBV4-2	TRBD2	TRBJ2-3	-	TGTGCCAGCAGCCAAGGGAGCGGGAGCCGCACAGATACGCAGTATTTT	CASSQGSGSRTDTQYF
TRBV5-1	TRBD2	TRBJ2-3	-	TGCGCCAGCAGCTTCGAGGGAGGGCCTGATACGCAGTATTTT	CASSFEGGPDTQYF
TRBV3-1/TRBV3-2	-	TRBJ1-5	-	TGTGCCAGCAGCCCCCTGGCCAGGGCAAGCAATCAGCCCCAGCATTTT	CASSPLARASNQPQHF
TRBV28	TRBD1	TRBJ1-6	-	TGTGCCAGCAACATAGGACAGGGGAACTTACCCCTCCACTTT	CASNIGQGNLPLHF
TRBV4-2	-	TRBJ1-6	once	TGTGCCAGCAGCCAAACCCTGGACCAGGGAACTTCACCCCTCCACTTT	CASSQTLDQGTSPLHF
TRBV28	TRBD2	TRBJ2-3	-	TGTGCCAGCAGCCTAGCGGGGGAAGATACGCAGTATTTT	CASSLAGEDTQYF
TRBV2	-	TRBJ2-7	-	TGTGCCAGCAGTGATCAGTCCTACGAGCAGTACTTC	CASSDQSYEQYF
TRBV9	-	TRBJ1-4	-	TGTGCCAGCAGCGTCCGAGCAACTAATGAAAAACTGTTTTTT	CASSVRATNEKLFF
TRBV19	-	TRBJ2-2	-	TGTGCCAGGGACAGCGGCACCGGGGAGCTGTTTTTT	CARDSGTGELFF
TRBV7-9	-	TRBJ2-1	-	TGTGCCAGCAGCTTAGTAAAGGGGGACGGATACAATGAGCAGTTCTTC	CASSLVKGDGYNEQFF
TRBV15	TRBD2	TRBJ2-3	once	TGTGCCACCAATGAGCGGGACTACACAGATACGCAGTATTTT	CATNERDYTDTQYF
TRBV7-9	TRBD2	TRBJ2-1	-	TGTGCCAGCAGCCCAGGGACTAGTGATGAGCAGTTCTTC	CASSPGTSDEQFF
TRBV11-3	-	TRBJ1-1	-	TGTGCCAGCAGCCCCAGGGAGGGGACTGAAGCTTTCTTT	CASSPREGTEAFF
TRBV10-3	TRBD2	TRBJ2-7	-	TGTGCCATCGGGGGAGGGTCGTCCTACGAGCAGTACTTC	CAIGGGSSYEQYF
TRBV20-1	-	TRBJ1-2	-	TGCAGGTACAGGGCAGTCTATGGCTACACCTTC	CRYRAVYGYTF
TRBV5-1	TRBD2	TRBJ2-1	-	TGCGCCAGCAGCTCAGCCCTAGCGGGGGCCTACAATGAGCAGTTCTTC	CASSSALAGAYNEQFF
TRBV7-2	-	TRBJ1-2	-	TGTGCCAGCAGCTTAGTAAGGAGAGCTAACTATGGCTACACCTTC	CASSLVRRANYGYTF
TRBV10-1	TRBD2	TRBJ2-2	-	TGCGCCAGCGGGACTAGCTACGGGGAGCTGTTTTTT	CASGTSYGELFF
TRBV2	TRBD2	TRBJ2-3	-	TGTGCCAGCAGCCCCGGGACTAGCGGACTAGCAGATACGCAGTATTTT	CASSPGTSGLADTQYF